A single sample is the source of the 13 T cell receptor beta chains below, sequenced in a study of T cells in localized non-small cell lung cancer. Assay: immunoSEQ multiplex PCR; the TCRdb copy retains only in-frame clones and omits some. This sample yields 30,000 or so clones, of which under 95% are seen a single time; 28% belongs to the top ten. This specimen consisted of peripheral blood, obtained before any cancer treatment. These receptors were taken from a female donor of 60 years or more with stage I lung adenocarcinoma.

The chain combines TRBV5-1 with TRBJ2-7, with D perhaps TRBD2 (6 bases). CDR3 size: 13 residues. V was cut by 4 bases and J by 2 bases, with 10 bases left in between. CDR1 is SGHRS and CDR2 is YFSETQ in the germline V gene. The chain's CDR3 is CASSGSGAYEQYF. In DNA, the CDR3 is TGCGCCAGCAGCGGTAGCGGAGCCTACGAGCAGTACTTC.

V usage is TRBV5-4 and J usage is TRBJ2-3, with no clear D. V lost 0 bases to trimming and J lost 0 bases, with 5 bases between them. CDR3 length: 14 residues. CDR1 and CDR2 from the germline V gene are SGHNT and YYREEE (reference sequence). The CDR3 region has the DNA TGTGCCAGCAGCTTGGGCCGCAGCACAGATACGCAGTATTTT. This codes for CASSLGRSTDTQYF.

The chain carries TRBV6-5 and TRBJ1-6; 7 nucleotides align to TRBD1. CDR1 and CDR2 from the germline V gene are MNHEY and SVGAGI. The CDR3 consists of 15 residues. The V gene end was trimmed by 3 bases and the J gene end by 5 bases; junction bases not matched to a gene: 4. CDR3 loop: CASSYDRADNSPLHF. The CDR3 DNA follows: TGTGCCAGCAGTTATGACAGGGCAGATAATTCACCCCTCCACTTT.

The chain links TRBV18 to TRBJ1-3, with D possibly matching TRBD1 (5 bases). Trimming cost V 3 bases and J 0 bases, with 9 bases left between them. The germline V gene has CDR1 KGHSH and CDR2 LQKENI. CDR3 length: 15 residues. Written as DNA, the CDR3 is TGTGCCAGCTCACCTAAAACAGGCTCTGGAAACACCATATATTTT. It encodes CASSPKTGSGNTIYF.

The rearrangement uses TRBV9 and TRBJ2-5, with TRBD1 identical over 8 bases. The germline gives CDR1 SGDLS, CDR2 YYNGEE. Losses at the gene ends were 2 bases for V and 2 bases for J; bases not matched to a gene: 11. This CDR3 has 17 amino acids. The CDR3 DNA reads TGTGCCAGCAGCGTGGCTGCACGGACAGGGAAGCAAGAGACCCAGTACTTC. It yields the protein CASSVAARTGKQETQYF.

The chain joins TRBV7-9 to TRBJ1-1; D ambiguous. Trimming cost V 4 bases and J 11 bases, with 20 bases left between them. Germline assignment: CDR1 SEHNR and CDR2 FQNEAQ (reference sequence). The CDR3 is 14 residues long. CDR3 DNA: TGTGCCAGCAGCTCCAGCCCACTCCGAGGTAGGGCTTTCTTT. Protein: CASSSSPLRGRAFF.

The chain joins TRBV7-7 to TRBJ1-3; D remains ambiguous. Germline values: CDR1 SSHAT, CDR2 FNYEAQ (reference sequence). The CDR3 is 15 amino acids. CDR3 in amino acids: CANLWSGTAGNTIYF. Written as DNA, the CDR3 is TGTGCTAACCTTTGGTCGGGTACGGCTGGAAACACCATATATTTT.

The CDR3 reads CASSSGGETQYF. DNA for the CDR3: TGTGCCAGCAGTTCGGGGGGAGAGACCCAGTACTTC. V and J are TRBV28 and TRBJ2-5, with 7 bases lining up with TRBD2. The CDR3 is made up of 12 amino acids. Germline V lookup: CDR1 MDHEN, CDR2 SYDVKM. V trimming: 4 bases; J trimming: 4 bases; junction bases outside the gene matches: 0.

This chain joins TRBV19 and TRBJ1-1; 7 bases are shared with TRBD1. Germline V lookup: CDR1 LNHDA, CDR2 SQIVND (reference sequence). Losses at the gene ends were 10 bases for V and 0 bases for J; bases not matched to a gene: 8. CDR3 size: 14 residues. CDR3 protein: CATVRQGLNTEAFF. CDR3 bases: TGTGCCACCGTGAGACAGGGATTGAACACTGAAGCTTTCTTT.

This clone was seen only once. This chain joins TRBV10-3 and TRBJ1-5; D is ambiguous. The CDR3 has 14 amino acids. V dropped 10 bases and J dropped 0 bases, with 13 bases sitting between them. The germline V gene has CDR1 ENHRY and CDR2 SYGVKD. The CDR3 bases are TGTGCCAGCAGGACGACGAATAGCAATCAGCCCCAGCATTTT. Encoded protein: CASRTTNSNQPQHF.

The chain has TRBV7-2 and TRBJ1-1, with TRBD1 as a possible D gene (6 bases). The CDR3 spans 12 residues. The germline gives CDR1 SGHTA, CDR2 FQGNSA. Trimming pared 5 bases from V and 4 bases from J, leaving 8 bases between. CDR3: CASSLRGTEAFF. DNA of the CDR3: TGTGCCAGCAGCCTCAGGGGCACTGAAGCTTTCTTT.

The count of this clone is one. The rearrangement joins TRBV7-2 to TRBJ2-1; no clear D. Germline assignment: CDR1 SGHTA and CDR2 FQGNSA. The V gene lost 3 bases and the J gene lost 1 base, with 7 bases spanning the gap. The CDR3 is 14 residues long. The CDR3 region has the DNA TGTGCCAGCAGCTTGATAGGTTCCTACAATGAGCAGTTCTTC. It encodes CASSLIGSYNEQFF.

This chain uses TRBV5-4 with TRBJ1-2, with D possibly being TRBD1 (6 bases). The CDR3 runs to 15 residues. Trimming took 2 bases from V and 2 from J, leaving 13 bases between them. Germline lookup yields CDR1 SGHNT and CDR2 YYREEE (reference sequence). This CDR3 reads CASSLYDRPNYGYTF. DNA of the CDR3: TGTGCCAGCAGCTTATATGACAGGCCCAACTATGGCTACACCTTC.